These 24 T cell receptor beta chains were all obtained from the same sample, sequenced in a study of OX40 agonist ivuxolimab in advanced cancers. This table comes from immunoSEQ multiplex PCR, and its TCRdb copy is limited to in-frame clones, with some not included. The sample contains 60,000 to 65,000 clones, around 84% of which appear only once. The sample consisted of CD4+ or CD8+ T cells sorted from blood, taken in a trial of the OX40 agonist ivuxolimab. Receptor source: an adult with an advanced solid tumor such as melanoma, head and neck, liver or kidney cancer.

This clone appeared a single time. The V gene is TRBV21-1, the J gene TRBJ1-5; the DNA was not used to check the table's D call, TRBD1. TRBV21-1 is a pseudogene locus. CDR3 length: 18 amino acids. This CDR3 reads CASSKALNWTGDNQPQHF. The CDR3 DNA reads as TGTGCCAGCAGCAAAGCGCTAAATTGGACAGGGGACAATCAGCCCCAGCATTTT.

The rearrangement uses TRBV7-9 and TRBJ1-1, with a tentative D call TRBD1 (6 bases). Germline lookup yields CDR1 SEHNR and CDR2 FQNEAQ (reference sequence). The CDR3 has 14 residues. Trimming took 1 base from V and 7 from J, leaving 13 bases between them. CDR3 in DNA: TGTGCCAGCAGCTTAGGGTGGACAGACTATGAAGCTTTCTTT. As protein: CASSLGWTDYEAFF.

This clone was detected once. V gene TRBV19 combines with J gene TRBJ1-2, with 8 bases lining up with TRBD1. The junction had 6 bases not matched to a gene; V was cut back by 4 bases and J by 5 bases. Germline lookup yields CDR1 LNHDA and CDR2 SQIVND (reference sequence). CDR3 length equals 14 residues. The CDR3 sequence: CASSSPGTGYGYTF. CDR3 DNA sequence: TGTGCCAGTAGTAGTCCCGGGACAGGATATGGCTACACCTTC.

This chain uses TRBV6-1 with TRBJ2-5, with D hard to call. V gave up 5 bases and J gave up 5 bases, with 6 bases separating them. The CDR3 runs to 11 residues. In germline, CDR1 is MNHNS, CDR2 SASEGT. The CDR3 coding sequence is TGTGCCAGCAGTTATATCGAGACCCAGTACTTC. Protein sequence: CASSYIETQYF.

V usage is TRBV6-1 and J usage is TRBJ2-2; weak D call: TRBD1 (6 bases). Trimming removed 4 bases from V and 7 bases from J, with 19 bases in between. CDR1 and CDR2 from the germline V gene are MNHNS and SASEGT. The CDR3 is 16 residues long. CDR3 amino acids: CASSANPTGLVGELFF. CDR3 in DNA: TGTGCCAGCAGTGCCAACCCAACAGGGTTGGTCGGGGAGCTGTTTTTT.

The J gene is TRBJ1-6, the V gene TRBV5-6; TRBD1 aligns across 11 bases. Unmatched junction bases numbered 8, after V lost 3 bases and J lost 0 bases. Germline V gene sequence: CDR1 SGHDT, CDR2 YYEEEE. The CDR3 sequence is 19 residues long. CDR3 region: CASSSGQGARGSYNSPLHF. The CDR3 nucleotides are TGTGCCAGCAGCTCTGGACAGGGGGCCCGGGGCTCCTATAATTCACCCCTCCACTTT. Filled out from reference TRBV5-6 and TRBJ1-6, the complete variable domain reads DAGVTQSPTHLIKTRGQQVTLRCSPKSGHDTVSWYQQALGQGPQFIFQYYEEEERQRGNFPDRFSGHQFPNYSSELNVNALLLGDSALYLCASSSGQGARGSYNSPLHFGNGTRLTVT.

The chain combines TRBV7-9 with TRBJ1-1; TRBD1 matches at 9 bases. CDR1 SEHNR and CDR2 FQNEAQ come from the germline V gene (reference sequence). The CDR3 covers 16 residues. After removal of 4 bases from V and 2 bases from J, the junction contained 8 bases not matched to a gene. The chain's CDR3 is CASSSRVGQGNTEAFF. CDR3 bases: TGTGCCAGCAGCTCGCGGGTGGGACAGGGAAACACTGAAGCTTTCTTT.

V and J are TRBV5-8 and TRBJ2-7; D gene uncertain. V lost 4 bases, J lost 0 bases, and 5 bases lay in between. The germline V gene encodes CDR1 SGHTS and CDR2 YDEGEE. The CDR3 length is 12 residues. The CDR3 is CASSQNSYEQYF. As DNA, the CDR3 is TGTGCCAGCAGCCAGAACTCCTACGAGCAGTACTTC.

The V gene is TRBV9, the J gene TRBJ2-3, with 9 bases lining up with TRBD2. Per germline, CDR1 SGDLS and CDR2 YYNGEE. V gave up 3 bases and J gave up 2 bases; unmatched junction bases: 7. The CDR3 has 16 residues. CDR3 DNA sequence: TGTGCCAGCAGCGCCCCTAGCGGGGTTTACACAGATACGCAGTATTTT. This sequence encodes CASSAPSGVYTDTQYF.

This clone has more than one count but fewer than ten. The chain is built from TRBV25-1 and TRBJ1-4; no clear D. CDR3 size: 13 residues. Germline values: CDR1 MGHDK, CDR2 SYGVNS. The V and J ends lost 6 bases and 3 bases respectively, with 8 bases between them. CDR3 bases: TGTGCCAGCAGATCCGGGGCTAATGAAAAACTGTTTTTT. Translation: CASRSGANEKLFF. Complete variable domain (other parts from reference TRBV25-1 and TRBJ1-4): EADIYQTPRYLVIGTGKKITLECSQTMGHDKMYWYQQDPGMELHLIHYSYGVNSTEKGDLSSESTVSRIRTEHFPLTLESARPSHTSQYLCASRSGANEKLFFGSGTQLSVL.

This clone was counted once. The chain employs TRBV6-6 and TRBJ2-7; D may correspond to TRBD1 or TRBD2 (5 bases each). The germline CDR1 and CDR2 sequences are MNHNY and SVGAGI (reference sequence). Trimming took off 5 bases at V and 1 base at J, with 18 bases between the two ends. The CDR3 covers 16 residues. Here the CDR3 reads CASSPPVGGVSYEQYF. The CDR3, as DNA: TGTGCCAGCAGTCCCCCCGTTGGGGGAGTTTCCTACGAGCAGTACTTC.

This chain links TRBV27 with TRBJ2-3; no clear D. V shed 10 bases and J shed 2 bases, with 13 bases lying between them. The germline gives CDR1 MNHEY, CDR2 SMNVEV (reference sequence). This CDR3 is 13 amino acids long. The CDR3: CATQYRPTDTQYF. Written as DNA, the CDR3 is TGTGCCACCCAGTATAGGCCCACAGATACGCAGTATTTT.

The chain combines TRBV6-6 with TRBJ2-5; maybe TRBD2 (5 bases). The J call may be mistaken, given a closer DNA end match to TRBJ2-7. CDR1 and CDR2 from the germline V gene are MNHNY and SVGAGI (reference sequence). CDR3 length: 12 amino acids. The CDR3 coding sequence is TGTGCCAGCTCGGCTGGAGGCTACGAGCAGTACTTC. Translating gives CASSAGGYEQYF.

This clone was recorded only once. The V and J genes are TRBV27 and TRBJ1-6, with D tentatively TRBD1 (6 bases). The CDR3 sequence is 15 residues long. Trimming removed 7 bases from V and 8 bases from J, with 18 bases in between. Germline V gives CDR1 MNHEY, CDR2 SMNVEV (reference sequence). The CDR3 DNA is TGTGCCAGCAAAGTAGGGACAAACGGATATTCACCCCTCCACTTT. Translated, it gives CASKVGTNGYSPLHF.

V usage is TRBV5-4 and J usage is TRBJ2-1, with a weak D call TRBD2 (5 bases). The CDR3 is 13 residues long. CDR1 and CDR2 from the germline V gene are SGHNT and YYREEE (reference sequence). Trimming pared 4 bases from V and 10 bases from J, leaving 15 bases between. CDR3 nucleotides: TGTGCCAGCAGCGCGGTAAACCGGGAAGAGCAGTTCTTC. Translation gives CASSAVNREEQFF.

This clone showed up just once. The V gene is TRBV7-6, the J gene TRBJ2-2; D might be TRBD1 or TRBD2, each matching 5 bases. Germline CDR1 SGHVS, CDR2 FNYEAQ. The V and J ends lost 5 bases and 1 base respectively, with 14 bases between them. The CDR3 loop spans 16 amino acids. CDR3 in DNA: TGTGCCAGCAGCCGCACCGGGACGGAGAACACCGGGGAGCTGTTTTTT. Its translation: CASSRTGTENTGELFF.

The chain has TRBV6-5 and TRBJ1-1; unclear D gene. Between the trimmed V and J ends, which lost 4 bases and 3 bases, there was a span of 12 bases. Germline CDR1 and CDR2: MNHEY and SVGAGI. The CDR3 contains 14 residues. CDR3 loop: CASSSKSGHTEAFF. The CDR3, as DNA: TGTGCCAGCAGTTCCAAGAGCGGGCACACTGAAGCTTTCTTT.

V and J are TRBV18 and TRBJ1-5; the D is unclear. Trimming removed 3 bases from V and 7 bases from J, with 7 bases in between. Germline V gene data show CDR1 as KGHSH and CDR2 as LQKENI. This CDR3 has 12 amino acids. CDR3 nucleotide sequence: TGTGCCAGCTCACCTGGTCGGCAGCCCCAGCATTTT. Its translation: CASSPGRQPQHF. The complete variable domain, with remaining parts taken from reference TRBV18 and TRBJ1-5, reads NAGVMQNPRHLVRRRGQEARLRCSPMKGHSHVYWYRQLPEEGLKFMVYLQKENIIDESGMPKERFSAEFPKEGPSILRIQQVVRGDSAAYFCASSPGRQPQHFGDGTRLSIL.

The CDR3 protein is CASSSGTTDSNQPQHF. DNA of the CDR3: TGTGCCAGCAGTTCCGGCACGACAGATAGCAATCAGCCCCAGCATTTT. The chain has TRBV28 and TRBJ1-5; tentatively, D is TRBD1 (5 bases). The CDR3 sequence is 16 residues long. Germline V gene lookup returns CDR1 MDHEN and CDR2 SYDVKM. V lost 4 bases to trimming and J lost 0 bases, with 13 bases between them.

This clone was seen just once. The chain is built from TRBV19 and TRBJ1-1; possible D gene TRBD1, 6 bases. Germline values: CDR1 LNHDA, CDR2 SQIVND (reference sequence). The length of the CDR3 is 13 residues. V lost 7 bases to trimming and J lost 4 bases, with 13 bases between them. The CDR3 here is CASTKTGITEAFF. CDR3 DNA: TGTGCCAGTACCAAAACAGGGATCACTGAAGCTTTCTTT.

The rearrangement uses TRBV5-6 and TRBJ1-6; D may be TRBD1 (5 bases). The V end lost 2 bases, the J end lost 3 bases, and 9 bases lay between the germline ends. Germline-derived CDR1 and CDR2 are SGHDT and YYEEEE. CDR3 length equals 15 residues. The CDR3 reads CASSFGAGYNSPLHF. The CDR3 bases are TGTGCCAGCAGCTTTGGGGCGGGCTATAATTCACCCCTCCACTTT.

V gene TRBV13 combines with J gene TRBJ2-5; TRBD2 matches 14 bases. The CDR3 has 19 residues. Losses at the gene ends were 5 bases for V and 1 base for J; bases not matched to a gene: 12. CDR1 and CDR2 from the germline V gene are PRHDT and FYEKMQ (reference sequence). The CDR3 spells CASSKRAGLAGVTQETQYF. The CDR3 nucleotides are TGTGCCAGCAGCAAAAGGGCGGGACTAGCGGGGGTGACCCAAGAGACCCAGTACTTC.

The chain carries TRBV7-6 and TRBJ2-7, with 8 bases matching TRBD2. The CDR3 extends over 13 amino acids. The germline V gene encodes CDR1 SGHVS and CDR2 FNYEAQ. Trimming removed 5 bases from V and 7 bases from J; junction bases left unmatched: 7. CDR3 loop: CASSLGLAGEQYF. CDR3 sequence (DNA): TGTGCCAGCAGCCTCGGACTAGCTGGGGAGCAGTACTTC. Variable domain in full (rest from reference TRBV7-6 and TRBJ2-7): GAGVSQSPRYKVTKRGQDVALRCDPISGHVSLYWYRQALGQGPEFLTYFNYEAQQDKSGLPNDRFSAERPEGSISTLTIQRTEQRDSAMYRCASSLGLAGEQYFGPGTRLTVT.

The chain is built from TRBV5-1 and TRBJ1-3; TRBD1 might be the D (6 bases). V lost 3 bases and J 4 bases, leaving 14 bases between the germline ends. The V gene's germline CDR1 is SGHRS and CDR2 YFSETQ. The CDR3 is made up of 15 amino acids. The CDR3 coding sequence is TGCGCCAGCAGCTCTGGACAGAGTAGAGGAAACACCATATATTTT. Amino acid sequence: CASSSGQSRGNTIYF.